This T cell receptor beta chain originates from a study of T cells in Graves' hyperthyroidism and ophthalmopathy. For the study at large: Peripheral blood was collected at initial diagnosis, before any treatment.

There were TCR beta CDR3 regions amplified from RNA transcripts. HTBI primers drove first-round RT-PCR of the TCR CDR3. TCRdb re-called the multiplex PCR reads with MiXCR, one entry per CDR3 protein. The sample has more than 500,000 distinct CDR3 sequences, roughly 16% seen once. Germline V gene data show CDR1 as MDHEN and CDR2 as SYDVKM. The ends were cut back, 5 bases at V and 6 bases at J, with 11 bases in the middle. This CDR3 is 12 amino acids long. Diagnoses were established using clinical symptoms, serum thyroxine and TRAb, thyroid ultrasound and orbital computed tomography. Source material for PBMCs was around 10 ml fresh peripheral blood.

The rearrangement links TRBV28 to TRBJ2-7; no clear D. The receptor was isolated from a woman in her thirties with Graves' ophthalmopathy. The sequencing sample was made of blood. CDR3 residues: CASSLGPLEQYF. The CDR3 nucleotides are TGTGCCAGCAGTCTCGGACCGCTCGAGCAGTACTTC.